These 4 T cell receptor beta chains were all obtained from the same sample, sequenced in a study of beta chain features in type 1 diabetes. Reverse transcribing all isolated RNA meant expressed TCRB transcripts were sequenced. Clones were read by immunoSEQ multiplex PCR, and TCRdb kept only the in-frame ones, dropping some. Of approximately 380,000 clones listed, about 15% are singletons. Specimen: naive CD4+ T cells from blood. These receptors all stem from a woman aged 18 to 35 in good health.

A few counts support this clone. The V call is TRBV29-1, the J call TRBJ2-5, with a weak D call TRBD1 (5 bases). Deletions cut 4 bases from V and 5 bases from J, with 11 bases between. Germline V gene sequence: CDR1 SQVTM, CDR2 ANQGSEA. The CDR3 covers 12 residues. CDR3 loop: CSVGLGVETQYF. The CDR3 DNA is TGCAGCGTTGGATTAGGGGTCGAGACCCAGTACTTC.

This clone has only a few counts. J is TRBJ2-1 and V is TRBV7-2, with 11 nucleotides matching TRBD2. Germline CDR1 SGHTA, CDR2 FQGNSA. The CDR3 loop spans 17 amino acids. Trimming at V came to 1 base and at J to 2 bases, leaving 4 bases not matched to a gene. CDR3 sequence: CASSLVLAGVTYNEQFF. The CDR3 nucleotides are TGTGCCAGCAGCTTAGTACTAGCGGGAGTCACCTACAATGAGCAGTTCTTC.

This clone was seen more than once but under ten times. J is TRBJ2-7 and V is TRBV5-1; 10 nucleotides agree with TRBD1. Germline CDR1 SGHRS, CDR2 YFSETQ. The CDR3 is 18 residues long. The trim removed 1 base at V and 2 bases at J, leaving 12 bases unmatched. CDR3 DNA sequence: TGCGCCAGCAGCTTGTCATTCTCCGGGACAGGGGCCACCTACGAGCAGTACTTC. It yields the protein CASSLSFSGTGATYEQYF.

This CDR3 reads CASKVDRANEKLFF. The CDR3, as DNA: TGTGCCAGTAAAGTTGACAGGGCAAATGAAAAACTGTTTTTT. V usage is TRBV6-5 and J usage is TRBJ1-4; 7 positions agree with TRBD1. The CDR3 extends over 14 amino acids. The V gene end was trimmed by 9 bases and the J gene end by 5 bases; junction bases not matched to a gene: 9. The germline CDR1 and CDR2 sequences are MNHEY and SVGAGI.